The rows below give T cell receptor beta chains drawn from one sample of a study of multiple sclerosis patients with progressive multifocal leukoencephalopathy. Assay: immunoSEQ multiplex PCR; the TCRdb copy retains only in-frame clones and omits some. The sample has some 30,000 clones, roughly 91% seen once. The source was PBMCs, collected from a patient treated with natalizumab. These receptors all come from a human donor with multiple sclerosis. Both conserved end residues are part of each CDR3. D genes are given only for firm matches. For some rows the clone size is stated as once, few or many, or as a class when expanded; others skip it.

V	size	D	J	DNA	CDR3
TRBV7-9	-	-	TRBJ1-1	TGTGCCAGCATAAAGACGGTGAACACTGAAGCTTTCTTT	CASIKTVNTEAFF
TRBV7-3	-	-	TRBJ2-3	TGTGCCAGCAGCTGGCGGTCTAGCACAGATACGCAGTATTTT	CASSWRSSTDTQYF
TRBV9	-	TRBD1	TRBJ1-2	TGTGCCAGCAGCGTGGACAGGGGATATGGCTACACCTTC	CASSVDRGYGYTF
TRBV28	-	-	TRBJ1-6	TGTGCCAGCAGTTTATTGGGACTGCGAAATTCACCCCTCCACTTT	CASSLLGLRNSPLHF
TRBV19	-	-	TRBJ1-3	TGTGCCAGTAGATCCATAACAAACTCTGGAAACACCATATATTTT	CASRSITNSGNTIYF
TRBV7-2	-	-	TRBJ1-5	TGTGCCAGCAGCTTAGTTGGCAGTAAGTATAGCAATCAGCCCCAGCATTTT	CASSLVGSKYSNQPQHF
TRBV4-2	few	-	TRBJ1-1	TGTGCCAGCAGCCAAGCAGCGGGGGACACTGAAGCTTTCTTT	CASSQAAGDTEAFF
TRBV19	-	-	TRBJ2-7	TGTGCCAGTAGTTCCCTCGGGGCGGGTGATTACGAGCAGTACTTC	CASSSLGAGDYEQYF
TRBV7-9	-	TRBD1	TRBJ1-1	TGTGCCAGCAGCTTTTGGTTACAGGGGAGGGCTCCTGAAGCTTTCTTT	CASSFWLQGRAPEAFF
TRBV2	-	-	TRBJ2-1	TGTGCCAGCAGTGAAGGGGCGTTGGGCGAGCAGTTCTTC	CASSEGALGEQFF
TRBV6-1	-	-	TRBJ1-1	TGTGCCAGCAGCAGACACGCCACTGAAGCTTTCTTT	CASSRHATEAFF
TRBV7-2	once	-	TRBJ1-1	TGTGCCAGCAGCTTAGTTCGCGCGGAGAACACTGAAGCTTTCTTT	CASSLVRAENTEAFF
TRBV9	-	TRBD2	TRBJ2-7	TGTGCCAGCAGCCCGCCGCCCCACCTAGCGGGAGGGCCAAGCGAGCAGTACTTC	CASSPPPHLAGGPSEQYF
TRBV13	-	-	TRBJ2-2	TGTGCCAGCAGCGACTACCGCCGAGGGGGCACCGGGGAGCTGTTTTTT	CASSDYRRGGTGELFF
TRBV5-6	-	-	TRBJ2-6	TGTGCCAGCAGCCCCCCCGCCTCTGGGGCCAACGTCCTGACTTTC	CASSPPASGANVLTF
TRBV19	once	-	TRBJ1-1	TGTGCCAGTAGTATTTTCTCCGGGGAACGTGAAGCTTTCTTT	CASSIFSGEREAFF
TRBV5-6	-	TRBD2	TRBJ2-7	TGTGCCAGCAGCGCGGGGACTAGCGGGGGCGAGCAGTACTTC	CASSAGTSGGEQYF
TRBV30	-	-	TRBJ1-5	TGTGCCTGGAGTCTCTCCGGGGGGGGCAATCAGCCCCAGCATTTT	CAWSLSGGGNQPQHF
TRBV2	-	-	TRBJ2-2	TGTGCCAGCAGACGCGGAAGTAACACCGGGGAGCTGTTTTTT	CASRRGSNTGELFF
TRBV28	once	TRBD2	TRBJ2-1	TGTGCCAGCAGTCTTGAAACGGGTAGCGGGAGGTCCTACAATGAGCAGTTCTTC	CASSLETGSGRSYNEQFF
TRBV5-1	once	-	TRBJ1-1	TGCGCCAGCAGCTTGGTTGGGGTCGGGACTGAAGCTTTCTTT	CASSLVGVGTEAFF
TRBV6-5	-	-	TRBJ2-5	TGTGCCAGCAGTCTAGCCTGGGGGGAGACCCAGTACTTC	CASSLAWGETQYF
TRBV10-3	-	-	TRBJ2-1	TGTGCCGTACGGGACGACAGCTCCTACAATGAGCAGTTCTTC	CAVRDDSSYNEQFF
TRBV6-5	-	-	TRBJ2-2	TGTGCCAGCAGGACAAGACCCTTTCCCGGGGAGCTGTTTTTT	CASRTRPFPGELFF
TRBV7-2	-	-	TRBJ1-4	TGTGCCAGCAGCACCGGGGGGCTTGGGACTAATGAAAAACTGTTTTTT	CASSTGGLGTNEKLFF
TRBV5-6	-	-	TRBJ2-1	TGTGCCAGCAGCTTGGGAGGCGCGTCCTACAATGAGCAGTTCTTC	CASSLGGASYNEQFF
TRBV30	-	TRBD2	TRBJ2-3	TGTGCCTGGAGTCGGGGGACTAGTTTTCAAGGAACCAGTCCCACAGATACGCAGTATTTT	CAWSRGTSFQGTSPTDTQYF
TRBV18	-	-	TRBJ1-1	TGTGCCAGCTCACCTACAGAGAACACTGAAGCTTTCTTT	CASSPTENTEAFF
TRBV6-6	-	-	TRBJ1-5	TGTGCCAGCAGTTACTCCGCGGGGCAGCCCCAGCATTTT	CASSYSAGQPQHF